These 21 T cell receptor beta chains came from one sample sequenced in a study of cytomegalovirus exposure and HLA in healthy donors (dated by TCRdb to about 2017). The method was the immunoSEQ multiplex PCR assay. Held by TCRdb, this immuneACCESS table contains in-frame sequences only and omits some clones. Under half of the omission traces to an unresolved V gene where checked; the cause of the rest is unknown. The sample records 170,000 or so clones, 80% to 85% of which are singletons. The ten largest make up about 2.8% of the sample. The sequenced sample was PBMCs. Receptors originate from a woman younger than 30 in good health and CMV-seropositive.

V usage is TRBV7-2 and J usage is TRBJ2-5; 16 nucleotides agree with TRBD2. This CDR3 comprises 19 residues. Germline CDR1 SGHTA, CDR2 FQGNSA. J lost 2 bases, V lost 3 bases, and 9 bases had no gene match. CDR3 bases: TGTGCCAGCAGCTTGGGACTAGCGGGGGGGAGCCCGGAGCAAGAGACCCAGTACTTC. It translates to CASSLGLAGGSPEQETQYF.

This sequence joins TRBV4-1 and TRBJ2-7; the D gene is possibly TRBD1 (6 bases). This CDR3 comprises 20 residues. Per the germline V gene, CDR1 is MGHRA and CDR2 is YSYEKL. The V end was cut by 0 bases, the J end by 7 bases, with 31 bases between. In DNA form, the CDR3 reads TGCGCCAGCAGCCAAGATCAGGCGACAGGTTTATCCCCATTATCATGGGAGCAGTACTTC. Residues: CASSQDQATGLSPLSWEQYF.

The chain is built from TRBV9 and TRBJ2-5; D is uncertain. The CDR3 has 15 residues. V was clipped by 0 bases and J by 0 bases, with 9 bases between them. CDR1 SGDLS and CDR2 YYNGEE come from the germline V gene. The chain's CDR3 is CASSVDANYQETQYF. For the CDR3, the DNA is TGTGCCAGCAGCGTAGACGCGAACTACCAAGAGACCCAGTACTTC.

This clone was seen only a few times. V and J are TRBV10-2 and TRBJ2-3; D not resolved. The CDR3 loop spans 15 amino acids. V lost 2 bases, J lost 2 bases, and 11 bases lay in between. Looked up from germline, CDR1 is WSHSY and CDR2 is SAAADI. Here the CDR3 reads CASSEDGAHTDTQYF. The DNA for the CDR3 is TGCGCCAGCAGTGAGGATGGAGCACACACAGATACGCAGTATTTT.

V usage is TRBV19 and J usage is TRBJ1-1; D is uncertain. Trimming removed 9 bases from V and 4 bases from J, with 24 bases in between. The CDR3 is 16 residues long. The germline V gene has CDR1 LNHDA and CDR2 SQIVND (reference sequence). The CDR3 nucleotides are TGTGCCAGCAAAAACCTCAAGGAGGGAGGAGGCACTGAAGCTTTCTTT. Protein product: CASKNLKEGGGTEAFF.

The chain joins TRBV7-2 to TRBJ2-1, with D unclear. Trimming pared 4 bases from V and 5 bases from J, leaving 15 bases between. CDR1 and CDR2 (germline): SGHTA, FQGNSA. The CDR3 loop spans 15 amino acids. CDR3 in DNA: TGTGCCAGCAGCTCGGCTCCGTACAGCAACAATGAGCAGTTCTTC. Encoded protein: CASSSAPYSNNEQFF.

The chain joins TRBV6-5 to TRBJ2-1; D might be TRBD1 (6 bases). Trimming cost V 4 bases and J 9 bases, with 13 bases left between them. Germline CDR1 reads MNHEY; CDR2 reads SVGAGI. The CDR3 has 13 residues. CDR3 protein: CASSSDRSSEQFF. The DNA for the CDR3 is TGTGCCAGCAGTTCCGACAGGTCGTCTGAGCAGTTCTTC.

The chain couples TRBV13 to TRBJ1-4, with a tentative D call TRBD1 (6 bases). The CDR3 runs 15 residues. CDR1 PRHDT and CDR2 FYEKMQ come from the germline V gene (reference sequence). The V end lost 6 bases, the J end lost 7 bases, and 18 bases lay between the germline ends. DNA for the CDR3: TGTGCCAGCAGTTCGTTGGGGGGGCAAAGTGAAAAACTGTTTTTT. As protein: CASSSLGGQSEKLFF. The full variable domain, in which reference TRBV13 and TRBJ1-4 provide the parts outside the CDR3, is AAGVIQSPRHLIKEKRETATLKCYPIPRHDTVYWYQQGPGQDPQFLISFYEKMQSDKGSIPDRFSAQQFSDYHSELNMSSLELGDSALYFCASSSLGGQSEKLFFGSGTQLSVL.

The chain combines TRBV21-1 with TRBJ1-5; the table gives TRBD1 as D, unverified against the DNA. TRBV21-1 is reported as a pseudogene. This CDR3 contains 17 residues. For the CDR3, the DNA is TGTGCCAGCAGCAATCCCCGGGACAGGGAAGGCAATCAGCCCCAGCATTTT. Translating gives CASSNPRDREGNQPQHF.

The gene calls are TRBV7-8 and TRBJ2-7; possibly TRBD2 for D (5 bases). The CDR3 is 15 residues long. V was shortened by 5 bases and J by 5 bases, with 19 bases between the two germline ends. Looked up from germline, CDR1 is SGHVS and CDR2 is FQNEAQ. The CDR3 nucleotides are TGTGCCAGCAGCCCACCCCGCAGAGGGATCAACGAGCAGTACTTC. It encodes CASSPPRRGINEQYF. Based on the CDR3 plus reference TRBV7-8 and TRBJ2-7, the full variable domain is GAGVSQSPRYKVAKRGQDVALRCDPISGHVSLFWYQQALGQGPEFLTYFQNEAQLDKSGLPSDRFFAERPEGSVSTLKIQRTQQEDSAVYLCASSPPRRGINEQYFGPGTRLTVT.

CDR3 bases: TGTGCCAGCAGCTTGTTTCCGGACTACTATGGCTACACCTTC. Encoded protein: CASSLFPDYYGYTF. This rearrangement joins TRBV5-6 to TRBJ1-2; no firm D call. V lost 1 base and J 3 bases, leaving 10 bases between the germline ends. CDR1 and CDR2 (germline): SGHDT, YYEEEE. This CDR3 has 14 amino acids.

The gene calls are TRBV5-4 and TRBJ2-5, with D hard to call. This CDR3 spans 12 amino acids. Germline values: CDR1 SGHNT, CDR2 YYREEE (reference sequence). V lost 0 bases, J lost 5 bases, and 5 bases lay in between. DNA for the CDR3: TGTGCCAGCAGCTTGGGTTCGGAGACCCAGTACTTC. Protein product: CASSLGSETQYF.

This rearrangement joins TRBV4-2 to TRBJ2-1; 11 positions agree with TRBD2. Losses at the gene ends were 2 bases for V and 10 bases for J; bases not matched to a gene: 7. Germline lookup yields CDR1 LGHNA and CDR2 YNFKEQ. This CDR3 is 15 amino acids long. The CDR3 region has the DNA TGTGCCAGCAGCCAAATTACTAGCGGGGGCGGGGAGCAGTTCTTC. Translating gives CASSQITSGGGEQFF.

In its sample, this clone was seen a few times. The gene calls are TRBV14 and TRBJ2-3; D perhaps matches TRBD2 (5 bases). The germline gives CDR1 SGHDN, CDR2 FVKESK. Deletions cut 4 bases from V and 1 base from J, with 9 bases between. This CDR3 contains 14 residues. The CDR3, as DNA: TGTGCCAGCAGCCGAGTCGGGGGCACAGATACGCAGTATTTT. Its translation is CASSRVGGTDTQYF. Combining the CDR3 with reference TRBV14 and TRBJ2-3 gives the whole variable domain EAGVTQFPSHSVIEKGQTVTLRCDPISGHDNLYWYRRVMGKEIKFLLHFVKESKQDESGMPNNRFLAERTGGTYSTLKVQPAELEDSGVYFCASSRVGGTDTQYFGPGTRLTVL.

CDR3 DNA sequence: TGTGCCAGCAGCTGGGGGACAGCTAACACCGGGGAGCTGTTTTTT. Translation: CASSWGTANTGELFF. This sequence joins TRBV5-6 and TRBJ2-2; 7 nucleotides match TRBD1. V lost 3 bases, J lost 2 bases, and 4 bases stayed unmatched. This CDR3 is 15 amino acids long. Germline CDR1 and CDR2: SGHDT and YYEEEE.

The chain carries TRBV20-1 and TRBJ2-5; D not resolved. Trimming took off 4 bases at V and 5 bases at J, with 5 bases between the two ends. Looked up from germline, CDR1 is DFQATT and CDR2 is SNEGSKA (reference sequence). This CDR3 has 10 residues. The chain's CDR3 is CSANMETQYF. The CDR3 DNA sequence: TGCAGTGCTAATATGGAGACCCAGTACTTC.

This clone turned up a few times. This chain uses TRBV9 with TRBJ1-2, with 8 bases matching TRBD1. The CDR3 spans 13 residues. Unmatched junction bases numbered 5, after V lost 4 bases and J lost 6 bases. CDR1 is SGDLS and CDR2 is YYNGEE in the germline V gene. CDR3 residues: CASSPSGGDGYTF. The CDR3 coding sequence is TGTGCCAGCAGCCCCTCAGGGGGCGATGGCTACACCTTC.

The rearrangement joins TRBV2 to TRBJ2-5, with a tentative D call TRBD1 (6 bases). CDR3 length: 17 amino acids. The germline V and J ends were trimmed by 5 bases and 1 base, with 20 bases remaining between them. Germline loops: CDR1 SNHLY, CDR2 FYNNEI. The CDR3 nucleotides are TGTGCCAGCAGTTCCCAATTGGACAGAGTAATCCAAGAGACCCAGTACTTC. Translated, it gives CASSSQLDRVIQETQYF.

The rearrangement links TRBV5-1 to TRBJ2-1, with TRBD2 as a possible D gene (6 bases). The CDR3 runs 18 residues. The ends were cut back, 1 base at V and 9 bases at J, with 26 bases in the middle. CDR1 is SGHRS, CDR2 YFSETQ, per germline. Here the CDR3 DNA reads TGCGCCAGCAGCTTGTTGCTAGGTCACGGTGGTGGGCGGGGTGAGCAGTTCTTC. Protein sequence: CASSLLLGHGGGRGEQFF.

The chain carries TRBV2 and TRBJ2-3; 9 bases align to TRBD2. Germline trimming cut 6 bases from V and 2 bases from J; bases unmatched to any gene: 6. The CDR3 sequence is 15 residues long. From germline, CDR1 is SNHLY and CDR2 FYNNEI. CDR3 residues: CASRKTSGTTDTQYF. In DNA form, the CDR3 reads TGTGCCAGCAGAAAGACTAGCGGAACCACAGATACGCAGTATTTT.

The chain links TRBV7-3 to TRBJ2-1; 9 positions match TRBD1. CDR3 length: 16 residues. The V segment lost 5 bases and the J segment 3 bases; nucleotides outside the gene matches: 8. Germline V gene lookup returns CDR1 SGHTA and CDR2 FQGTGA. The CDR3 loop reads CASSDGTGKDYNEQFF. CDR3 sequence (DNA): TGTGCCAGCAGCGACGGGACAGGGAAAGACTACAATGAGCAGTTCTTC. The entire variable domain, with the rest obtained from reference TRBV7-3 and TRBJ2-1, is as follows: GAGVSQTPSNKVTEKGKYVELRCDPISGHTALYWYRQSLGQGPEFLIYFQGTGAADDSGLPNDRFFAVRPEGSVSTLKIQRTERGDSAVYLCASSDGTGKDYNEQFFGPGTRLTVL.